This T cell receptor (beta chain) was retrieved from a study of cytomegalovirus exposure and HLA in healthy donors. General observations from the study: In presence/absence analyses, roughly uniform sequencing depth across donors was assumed.

PCR involved 60 Vbeta and 13 Jbeta primers. Here immunoSEQ multiplex PCR was the method, and the copy in TCRdb shows in-frame clones only, minus some. This table has 210,000 or so clones, about 83% appearing once. Comment on this clone: Antigen specificity is unknown.

Sample: PBMCs. The TCR comes from a woman aged 50 to 60 in good health and CMV-seropositive.

CDR3 nucleotides: TGTGCCAGCAGCTTCCCAGGAAGCTCCTATAATTCACCCCTCCACTTT. Protein sequence: CASSFPGSSYNSPLHF. The chain couples TRBV5-6 to TRBJ1-6, with no clear D. Germline V gives CDR1 SGHDT, CDR2 YYEEEE. The CDR3 runs 16 residues. V lost 2 bases and J 0 bases, leaving 9 bases between the germline ends.